This TCR beta chain was profiled in a study of PD-1 blockade in classical Hodgkin lymphoma. Whole-study findings and limits: In CD4+ cells, TCR diversity went up significantly by C4D1, but in CD8+ cells it did not. Newly diagnosed patients reportedly had lower baseline TCR diversity than healthy donors.

Trimming removed 7 bases at V and 2 bases at J, with 7 bases between. The CDR3 has 12 residues. Germline V lookup: CDR1 MNHEY, CDR2 SMNVEV (reference sequence). The table came from immunoSEQ multiplex PCR; TCRdb's copy has only in-frame clones and leaves some out. Of roughly 28,000 clones in the sample, roughly three quarters were seen once. For this clone: Antigen specificity is unknown.

Every patient experienced relapse after autologous stem cell transplantation, and brentuximab vedotin exposure varied. Classifying best responses yielded complete response, partial response or progressive disease. J is TRBJ2-3 and V is TRBV27; D is unclear. The specimen was peripheral blood mononuclear cells (PBMCs), collected before the second cycle of nivolumab. This sequence originates from a human donor with classical Hodgkin lymphoma. CDR3 residues: CASTSATDTQYF. CDR3 in DNA: TGTGCCAGCACCTCGGCCACAGATACGCAGTATTTT.